This is a list of T cell receptor beta chains from one sample in a study of metastatic and nonmetastatic thyroid tumors. Using MiXCR, TCRdb reanalyzed the PCR reads. The sample gives tens of thousands of clones, 40% to 55% of which show up once; around 22% is in the top ten. Sequencing was done on a sample of tumor tissue. The receptor source for this set is a male donor with papillary thyroid cancer or a benign thyroid nodule (not recorded which). Some clones in this sample may be carry-over from other donors' samples. Both conserved end residues are part of each CDR3. Each record gives: clone size, J gene, D gene, V gene, CDR3 length, CDR3 protein, CDR3 DNA. D genes are given only for firm matches. Rows may omit the clone size; those that give it use once, few, many or a size class.

>.|TRBJ1-2|.|TRBV20-1|12
CSAATENYGYTF
TGCAGTGCTGCGACCGAAAACTATGGCTACACCTTC
>.|TRBJ2-5|.|TRBV30|13
CAWSTGYQETQYF
TGTGCCTGGAGTACCGGGTACCAAGAGACCCAGTACTTC
>.|TRBJ2-7|TRBD2|TRBV3-1|14
CASSQDHTSAEQYF
TGTGCCAGCAGCCAAGACCACACTAGCGCCGAGCAGTACTTC
>.|TRBJ1-6|.|TRBV20-1|14
CSAPGGVDNSPLHF
TGCAGTGCTCCGGGCGGAGTCGATAATTCACCCCTCCACTTT
>once|TRBJ2-3|.|TRBV6-5|12
CASRDSTDTQYF
TGTGCCAGCAGGGACTCCACAGATACGCAGTATTTT
>once|TRBJ1-2|TRBD1|TRBV4-3|15
CASSHKTGGGNGYTF
TGCGCCAGCAGCCATAAGACAGGGGGCGGGAATGGCTACACCTTC
>.|TRBJ2-7|.|TRBV7-2|14
CASSRASKSYEQYF
TGTGCCAGCAGCAGAGCCAGCAAATCCTACGAGCAGTACTTC
>.|TRBJ1-2|.|TRBV13|13
CASSLQGNYGYTF
TGTGCCAGCAGCTTACAGGGAAACTATGGCTACACCTTC
>.|TRBJ1-4|.|TRBV3-1|12
CASSLGQGSLFF
TGTGCCAGCAGCCTTGGTCAGGGATCACTGTTTTTT
>few|TRBJ1-1|.|TRBV15|15
CATSRSDRLNTEAFF
TGTGCCACCAGCAGGTCGGACAGACTGAACACTGAAGCTTTCTTT
>few|TRBJ1-2|.|TRBV10-3|13
CAISLSENYGYTF
TGTGCCATCAGTTTATCAGAAAACTATGGCTACACCTTC
>.|TRBJ1-6|.|TRBV19|18
CASSIRAGASSYNSPLHF
TGTGCCAGTAGTATCAGGGCAGGGGCGAGCTCCTATAATTCACCCCTCCACTTT
>few|TRBJ1-5|TRBD1|TRBV28|18
CASRLTGQEPYSNQPQHF
TGTGCCAGCAGGCTAACGGGACAGGAACCTTATAGCAATCAGCCCCAGCATTTT
>.|TRBJ2-1|TRBD2|TRBV12-3/TRBV12-4|15
CASSGRLAVYNEQFF
TGTGCCAGCAGCGGAAGACTAGCGGTATACAATGAGCAGTTCTTC
>few|TRBJ2-7|TRBD1|TRBV27|14
CASSLSGTAYEQYF
TGTGCCAGCAGTTTATCCGGGACAGCCTACGAGCAGTACTTC
>.|TRBJ1-6|.|TRBV3-1|14
CASSQQGDNSPLHF
TGTGCCAGCAGCCAACAGGGAGATAATTCACCCCTCCACTTT
>.|TRBJ2-7|TRBD1|TRBV4-1|16
CASSQDPPGQGDGQYF
TGCGCCAGCAGCCAAGACCCTCCGGGACAGGGTGACGGGCAGTACTTC
>few|TRBJ1-1|.|TRBV13|13
CASSIVRGTEAFF
TGTGCCAGCAGTATCGTTCGAGGCACTGAAGCTTTCTTT
>.|TRBJ2-1|.|TRBV20-1|11
CSARDSGEQFF
TGCAGTGCTAGAGACTCGGGGGAGCAGTTCTTC
>.|TRBJ1-4|TRBD1|TRBV7-2|15
CASSLAQGGNEKLFF
TGTGCCAGCAGCTTAGCGCAGGGGGGGAATGAAAAACTGTTTTTT
>.|TRBJ2-1|TRBD1|TRBV11-2|16
CASSLVGGTGMNEQFF
TGTGCCAGCAGCTTAGTTGGGGGGACAGGGATGAATGAGCAGTTCTTC
>.|TRBJ2-1|TRBD2|TRBV10-1|15
CASSLRAGGANEQFF
TGCGCCAGCAGCCTAAGGGCGGGGGGAGCCAATGAGCAGTTCTTC
>.|TRBJ2-7|.|TRBV11-3|15
CASSRSVSREDEQYF
TGTGCCAGCAGCCGCAGTGTCTCGCGGGAAGACGAGCAGTACTTC
>.|TRBJ2-7|TRBD2|TRBV4-2|15
CASTLGLAGSYEQYF
TGTGCCAGCACCCTGGGACTAGCCGGCTCCTACGAGCAGTACTTC
>.|TRBJ2-3|.|TRBV6-4|11
CASSEVDTQYF
TGTGCCAGCAGTGAGGTGGATACGCAGTATTTT
>few|TRBJ1-2|.|TRBV20-1|18
CSARPDPRDFYRGDGYTF
TGCAGTGCTAGACCGGATCCACGGGACTTTTATCGCGGGGATGGCTACACCTTC
>.|TRBJ1-2|TRBD1|TRBV7-2|14
CASSSHRGLGGYTF
TGTGCCAGCAGCTCGCACAGGGGGCTAGGTGGCTACACCTTC
>.|TRBJ1-3|.|TRBV5-1|14
CASSLVGDLNTIYF
TGCGCCAGCAGCTTGGTGGGGGACCTAAACACCATATATTTT
>.|TRBJ1-4|.|TRBV20-1|13
CSARRLSDEKLFF
TGCAGTGCTAGAAGGCTCTCCGATGAAAAACTGTTTTTT
>.|TRBJ1-1|.|TRBV20-1|13
CSATFDWNTEAFF
TGCAGTGCTACTTTCGACTGGAACACTGAAGCTTTCTTT
>.|TRBJ1-1|.|TRBV6-5|13
CASSYSIGTEAFF
TGTGCCAGCAGTTACTCAATAGGCACTGAAGCTTTCTTT
>.|TRBJ2-7|TRBD2|TRBV20-1|16
CSGSGLAGAQGYEQYF
TGCAGTGGCTCCGGACTAGCGGGAGCTCAGGGGTACGAGCAGTACTTC
>.|TRBJ1-2|TRBD1|TRBV7-2|14
CASSFSRGTDGYTF
TGTGCCAGCAGCTTCTCCCGAGGGACAGATGGCTACACCTTC
>.|TRBJ2-5|TRBD1|TRBV4-2|15
CASSHGTGAGETQYF
TGTGCCAGCAGCCACGGGACAGGGGCGGGGGAGACCCAGTACTTC
>few|TRBJ1-1|.|TRBV6-1|15
CASSEEGWGITEAFF
TGTGCCAGCAGTGAAGAGGGTTGGGGGATCACTGAAGCTTTCTTT
>.|TRBJ2-7|TRBD2|TRBV20-1|15
CSARGSGMSSYEQYF
TGCAGTGCTAGAGGTAGCGGGATGAGCTCCTACGAGCAGTACTTC
>few|TRBJ1-6|.|TRBV28|16
CASSRPGGGKISPLHF
TGTGCCAGCAGTCGACCGGGAGGGGGGAAGATTTCACCCCTCCACTTT
>many|TRBJ2-1|.|TRBV6-4|13
CASSDTGRDEQFF
TGTGCCAGCAGTGACACAGGGAGGGATGAGCAGTTCTTC
>.|TRBJ2-7|.|TRBV4-1|11
CASSREGQQYF
TGCGCCAGCAGCCGAGAAGGGCAGCAGTACTTC
>.|TRBJ1-2|.|TRBV12-3/TRBV12-4|13
CASSGGSFYGYTF
TGTGCCAGCAGCGGGGGGAGCTTCTATGGCTACACCTTC
>few|TRBJ2-7|TRBD2|TRBV27|15
CASSLGTSEHYEQYF
TGTGCCAGCAGTTTAGGGACTAGCGAGCACTACGAGCAGTACTTC
>.|TRBJ2-7|TRBD2|TRBV3-1|14
CASSPTAGGGEQYF
TGTGCCAGCAGTCCCACGGCGGGAGGTGGCGAGCAGTACTTC
>.|TRBJ2-5|TRBD1|TRBV6-6|14
CASIAQGVSETQYF
TGTGCCAGCATTGCCCAGGGGGTATCAGAGACCCAGTACTTC
>.|TRBJ2-5|.|TRBV20-1|16
CSASPWVGGDQETQYF
TGCAGTGCGTCTCCGTGGGTGGGCGGCGACCAAGAGACCCAGTACTTC
>.|TRBJ2-1|.|TRBV20-1|13
CSARALVDNEQFF
TGCAGTGCTAGAGCGCTAGTGGACAATGAGCAGTTCTTC
>.|TRBJ2-7|.|TRBV7-9|14
CASSRRDRVYEQYF
TGTGCCAGCAGCCGCAGGGATAGGGTCTACGAGCAGTACTTC
>few|TRBJ1-2|.|TRBV19|13
CASSIGRARGYTF
TGTGCCAGTAGTATTGGCAGGGCGCGTGGCTACACCTTC
>.|TRBJ2-7|.|TRBV11-1|17
CASSLAKGGVADYEQYF
TGTGCCAGCAGCTTAGCGAAGGGTGGCGTAGCCGACTACGAGCAGTACTTC
>.|TRBJ2-7|TRBD2|TRBV11-1|13
CASSFAGDYEQYF
TGTGCCAGCAGCTTTGCGGGAGATTACGAGCAGTACTTC
>.|TRBJ2-7|TRBD1|TRBV7-2|14
CASSSPGQYYEQYF
TGTGCCAGCAGCTCCCCGGGACAGTACTACGAGCAGTACTTC
>.|TRBJ2-5|TRBD2|TRBV20-1|15
CSAPPGSGGEETQYF
TGCAGTGCTCCCCCTGGGAGCGGGGGGGAAGAGACCCAGTACTTC
>few|TRBJ2-3|.|TRBV12-3/TRBV12-4|12
CATSPPTDTQYF
TGTGCCACCAGCCCCCCCACAGATACGCAGTATTTT
>.|TRBJ2-7|.|TRBV20-1|13
CSASPGAAYEQYF
TGCAGTGCTAGCCCCGGGGCCGCCTACGAGCAGTACTTC
>once|TRBJ1-6|TRBD1|TRBV20-1|12
CSPTGDNSPLHF
TGCAGTCCAACAGGGGATAATTCACCCCTCCACTTT
>.|TRBJ2-2|.|TRBV20-1|15
CSARVRATNTGELFF
TGCAGTGCTAGAGTAAGGGCCACGAACACCGGGGAGCTGTTTTTT
>.|TRBJ2-7|TRBD1|TRBV30|12
CAWNRGIGEQYF
TGTGCCTGGAACAGGGGGATAGGTGAGCAGTACTTC
>once|TRBJ2-7|TRBD1|TRBV9|14
CASSATGQGVEQYF
TGTGCCAGCAGCGCGACGGGACAGGGTGTTGAGCAGTACTTC
>.|TRBJ1-1|TRBD1|TRBV30|13
CAWNRDRPKEAFF
TGTGCCTGGAATAGGGACAGGCCGAAGGAAGCTTTCTTT
>.|TRBJ1-1|TRBD1|TRBV5-1|16
CASSLDNTGVKTEAFF
TGCGCCAGCAGCTTGGATAACACAGGGGTCAAGACTGAAGCTTTCTTT